This entry is about one T cell receptor (beta chain). J was trimmed by 5 bases and V by 2 bases; bases with no gene match: 3. CDR3 size: 13 residues. CDR1 GTSNPN and CDR2 SVGIG come from the germline V gene (reference sequence). The authors' processing: Estimation of nucleated cell counts was performed using reference gene primer amplification. Profiling relied on immunoSEQ multiplex PCR, and the TCRdb table lists in-frame clones only, not all of them. V, J and clone size are those of that table, while D and trimming were read from the DNA. The sample holds around 140,000 clones; around 84% are singletons and the top ten take roughly a sixth. This entry is derived from a study of blood T cell repertoires in COVID-19. On the study more broadly: In each case, the material was cDNA or gDNA derived from T cells, B-cell-depleted T cells, or PBMCs.

This chain joins TRBV30 and TRBJ1-1; TRBD1 agrees at 9 bases. The TCR originated in a woman older than 75 with acute or convalescent COVID-19. Sequences were obtained from peripheral blood. DNA of the CDR3: TGTGCCTGGAGTACAGGGGGCCGTACTGAAGCTTTCTTT. This sequence encodes CAWSTGGRTEAFF.